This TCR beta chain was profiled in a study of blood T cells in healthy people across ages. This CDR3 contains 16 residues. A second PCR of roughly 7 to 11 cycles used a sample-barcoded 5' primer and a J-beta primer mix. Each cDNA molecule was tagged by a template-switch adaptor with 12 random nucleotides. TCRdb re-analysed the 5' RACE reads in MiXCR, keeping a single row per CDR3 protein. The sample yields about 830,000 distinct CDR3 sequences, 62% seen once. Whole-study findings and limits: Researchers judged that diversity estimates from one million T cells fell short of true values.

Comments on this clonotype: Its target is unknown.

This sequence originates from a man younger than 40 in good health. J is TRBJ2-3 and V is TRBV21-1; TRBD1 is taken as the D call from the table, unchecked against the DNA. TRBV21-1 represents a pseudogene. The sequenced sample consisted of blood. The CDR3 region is CASSKGMQGNTDTQYF. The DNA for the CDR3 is TGTGCCAGCAGCAAGGGGATGCAGGGAAACACAGATACGCAGTATTTT.